This T cell receptor (beta chain) was observed in a study of T-cell reconstitution after alpha-beta-depleted transplantation in children. Unique molecular identifiers were incorporated during preparation of the TCRbeta library. In TCRdb, the PCR reads were re-called with MiXCR into one record per CDR3 protein. This table holds hundreds of thousands of distinct CDR3 sequences, around 12% found once. The CDR3 loop spans 15 amino acids. The ends were cut back, 0 bases at V and 1 base at J, with 9 bases in the middle. Germline CDR1 reads SGHRS; CDR2 reads YFSETQ. This clonotype was picked up many times. J is TRBJ2-3 and V is TRBV5-1, with D possibly matching TRBD1 (5 bases). The specimen was PBMCs from the stem cell graft donor, collected from the stem cell graft. This sequence originates from a human donor who donated a stem cell graft to a child with acute lymphoblastic leukemia. The CDR3 protein is CASSLDGARTDTQYF. The CDR3 coding sequence is TGCGCCAGCAGCTTGGATGGGGCCCGCACAGATACGCAGTATTTT.